The clone carrying this T cell receptor beta chain was seen a few times. V dropped 5 bases and J dropped 4; count of bases not matched to a gene: 5. CDR3 length equals 14 residues. Per germline, CDR1 LNHDA and CDR2 SQIVND (reference sequence). The data stem from a study of blood T cell repertoires in COVID-19. About the research overall: Before being deemed recovered, Cohort 3 donors had two negative PCRs, clearance, or symptom resolution. Samples of COVID-19 (acute and convalescent) were obtained from the United States, Italy and Spain.

The table came from immunoSEQ multiplex PCR; TCRdb's copy has only in-frame clones and leaves some out. The table includes 200,000 to 250,000 clones, roughly 84% detected once. The chain couples TRBV19 to TRBJ1-5, with 7 bases lining up with TRBD1. Sequenced sample: PBMCs or T cells enriched from blood (not recorded which). This TCR derives from a man aged 30-40 years in a cohort exposed to, infected with or recovered from COVID-19 (not recorded which). The CDR3 loop is CASSPGQKNQPQHF. The CDR3 DNA follows: TGTGCCAGTAGTCCGGGACAGAAAAATCAGCCCCAGCATTTT.